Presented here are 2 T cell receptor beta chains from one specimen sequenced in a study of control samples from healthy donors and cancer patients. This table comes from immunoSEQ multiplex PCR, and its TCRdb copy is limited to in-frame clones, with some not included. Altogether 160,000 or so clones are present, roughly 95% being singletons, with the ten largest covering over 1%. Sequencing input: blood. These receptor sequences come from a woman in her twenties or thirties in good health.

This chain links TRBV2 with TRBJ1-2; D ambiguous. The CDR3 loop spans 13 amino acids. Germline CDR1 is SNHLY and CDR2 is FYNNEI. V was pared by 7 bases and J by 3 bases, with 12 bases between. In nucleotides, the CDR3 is TGTGCCAGCACCCAGAGGACGTACTATGGCTACACCTTC. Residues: CASTQRTYYGYTF.

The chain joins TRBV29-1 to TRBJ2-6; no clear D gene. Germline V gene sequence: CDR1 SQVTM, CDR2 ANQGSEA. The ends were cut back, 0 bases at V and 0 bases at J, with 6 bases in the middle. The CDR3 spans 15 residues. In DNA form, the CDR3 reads TGCAGCGTTGAAGAATGGGGCTCTGGGGCCAACGTCCTGACTTTC. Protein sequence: CSVEEWGSGANVLTF.